What follows are 18 T cell receptor beta chains derived from one specimen sequenced in a study of blood T cell repertoires in COVID-19. Some clones are missing from TCRdb's copy, which holds only in-frame ones; the method was immunoSEQ multiplex PCR. The data hold roughly 190,000 clones, with about 88% observed a single time. Source material: peripheral blood. Source of these receptors: a woman of 80 years or more in a cohort sampled during active or convalescent COVID-19.

This chain links TRBV6-5 with TRBJ2-7; 10 bases are shared with TRBD1. CDR1 and CDR2 from the germline V gene are MNHEY and SVGAGI. This CDR3 has 14 residues. After removal of 4 bases from V and 2 bases from J, the junction contained 2 bases not matched to a gene. The CDR3 DNA sequence: TGTGCCAGCAGTTCGGACAGGGGGGCCTACGAGCAGTACGTC. Its translation: CASSSDRGAYEQYV.

The chain has TRBV7-2 and TRBJ2-5, with a possible D match to TRBD1 (6 bases). Trimming shortened V by 5 bases and J by 1 base, and 11 bases separated the two germline ends. Germline V gives CDR1 SGHTA, CDR2 FQGNSA. This CDR3 region has 14 residues. The CDR3 loop reads CASSLQGPQETQYF. In DNA form, the CDR3 reads TGTGCCAGCAGCCTACAGGGACCCCAAGAGACCCAGTACTTC.

This chain connects TRBV9 to TRBJ2-3; 9 nucleotides align to TRBD1. The J segment lost 3 bases and the V segment lost 2 bases, leaving 4 bases of the junction unmatched. The germline V gene encodes CDR1 SGDLS and CDR2 YYNGEE. This CDR3 region has 15 residues. The CDR3 region is CASSVPGQGTDTQYF. The CDR3 DNA sequence: TGTGCCAGCAGCGTCCCGGGACAGGGAACAGATACGCAGTATTTT.

V gene TRBV7-2 combines with J gene TRBJ2-1; a possible D gene is TRBD1 (5 bases). Trimming took 1 base from V and 2 from J, leaving 6 bases between them. The CDR3 spans 14 residues. Germline lookup yields CDR1 SGHTA and CDR2 FQGNSA. This chain's CDR3 is CASSLGQTYNEQFF. The DNA of the CDR3 is TGTGCCAGCAGCTTAGGACAGACCTACAATGAGCAGTTCTTC.

V usage is TRBV9 and J usage is TRBJ1-1; D uncertain. This CDR3 has 13 residues. Germline CDR1 is SGDLS and CDR2 is YYNGEE. V dropped 0 bases and J dropped 4 bases, with 7 bases sitting between them. CDR3 residues: CASSVDRGTEAFF. CDR3 nucleotide sequence: TGTGCCAGCAGCGTAGATAGAGGCACTGAAGCTTTCTTT.

The CDR3 protein is CASSLGTLSGNTIYF. In nucleotides, the CDR3 is TGTGCCAGCAGCTTAGGCACCCTATCTGGAAACACCATATATTTT. The chain uses TRBV13 and TRBJ1-3; D is undetermined. CDR3 length equals 15 residues. CDR1 and CDR2 (germline): PRHDT, FYEKMQ (reference sequence). Trimming took 0 bases from V and 1 from J, leaving 7 bases between them. Variable domain in full (rest from reference TRBV13 and TRBJ1-3): AAGVIQSPRHLIKEKRETATLKCYPIPRHDTVYWYQQGPGQDPQFLISFYEKMQSDKGSIPDRFSAQQFSDYHSELNMSSLELGDSALYFCASSLGTLSGNTIYFGEGSWLTVV.

This clone turned up a few times. The chain employs TRBV11-3 and TRBJ2-7; 7 positions agree with TRBD2. J lost 0 bases, V lost 1 base, and 9 bases had no gene match. The CDR3 length is 17 residues. Germline V gene sequence: CDR1 SGHNT, CDR2 YENEEA. The DNA for the CDR3 is TGTGCCAGCAGCTTAGTCCTCAGCGGGGCCCTCTCCTACGAGCAGTACTTC. This gives the protein CASSLVLSGALSYEQYF.

The chain has TRBV24-1 and TRBJ2-3, with a weak D call TRBD2 (7 bases). Germline assignment: CDR1 KGHDR and CDR2 SFDVKD. CDR3 length: 15 residues. The V and J ends lost 3 bases and 3 bases respectively, with 12 bases between them. The CDR3 sequence: CATSDRGRGTDTQYF. The CDR3 DNA is TGTGCCACCAGTGATCGAGGGAGGGGGACAGATACGCAGTATTTT.

The V and J genes are TRBV2 and TRBJ2-5; the D gene is possibly TRBD2 (6 bases). The CDR3 has 15 residues. Trimming took 6 bases from V and 3 from J, leaving 17 bases between them. Per the germline V gene, CDR1 is SNHLY and CDR2 is FYNNEI. The CDR3 here is CASRRGPGEEETQYF. CDR3 DNA sequence: TGTGCCAGCAGGAGAGGGCCGGGGGAGGAAGAGACCCAGTACTTC.

The V and J genes are TRBV6-5 and TRBJ2-1; 8 positions match TRBD1. The CDR3 length is 15 residues. Germline values: CDR1 MNHEY, CDR2 SVGAGI. With 6 bases clipped from V and 5 bases from J, the junction kept 9 bases outside the gene matches. The DNA for the CDR3 is TGTGCCAGCAGCGACTCAGGGGGCTGGCACAATGAGCAGTTCTTC. It codes for CASSDSGGWHNEQFF.

This clone has only one observation. The chain is built from TRBV27 and TRBJ2-7, with 7 bases fitting TRBD2. The junction had 15 bases not matched to a gene; V was cut back by 6 bases and J by 1 base. The CDR3 consists of 17 residues. Germline lookup yields CDR1 MNHEY and CDR2 SMNVEV (reference sequence). The CDR3 protein is CASRRSSSTSASYEQYF. CDR3 sequence (DNA): TGTGCCAGCAGACGTTCGTCGAGTACTAGCGCTTCCTACGAGCAGTACTTC.

The chain combines TRBV6-1 with TRBJ1-2, with 9 bases aligning to TRBD1. The CDR3 spans 14 residues. V lost 1 base, J lost 6 bases, and 3 bases stayed unmatched. Germline assignment: CDR1 MNHNS and CDR2 SASEGT. DNA for the CDR3: TGTGCCAGCAGTGAAGACGGGACAGGGCATGGCTACACCTTC. Its translation: CASSEDGTGHGYTF.

The V and J genes are TRBV30 and TRBJ2-6; 8 bases align to TRBD1. Trimming at V came to 8 bases and at J to 0 bases, leaving 3 bases not matched to a gene. Germline V gene sequence: CDR1 GTSNPN, CDR2 SVGIG (reference sequence). The CDR3 runs 14 residues. Written as DNA, the CDR3 is TGTGCCGGACAGGGCAGCTCTGGGGCCAACGTCCTGACTTTC. It specifies CAGQGSSGANVLTF. The whole variable domain, filled in from reference TRBV30 and TRBJ2-6, reads SQTIHQWPATLVQPVGSPLSLECTVEGTSNPNLYWYRQAAGRGLQLLFYSVGIGQISSEVPQNLSASRPQDRQFILSSKKLLLSDSGFYLCAGQGSSGANVLTFGAGSRLTVL.

This chain joins TRBV5-4 and TRBJ2-7; tentative D call: TRBD1 (6 bases). V shed 3 bases and J shed 5 bases, with 21 bases lying between them. The CDR3 is 16 residues long. CDR1 and CDR2 (germline): SGHNT, YYREEE (reference sequence). In nucleotides, the CDR3 is TGTGCCAGCAGCTCGAGGGGGACCTTGAACTACAACGAGCAGTACTTC. As protein: CASSSRGTLNYNEQYF.

The chain employs TRBV6-1 and TRBJ2-7, with TRBD2 identical over 9 bases. After removal of 3 bases from V and 5 bases from J, the junction contained 8 bases not matched to a gene. This CDR3 region has 15 residues. Germline V gene sequence: CDR1 MNHNS, CDR2 SASEGT. CDR3 loop: CASSEVSGRLNEQYV. The CDR3 DNA follows: TGTGCCAGCAGTGAGGTTAGCGGGAGATTAAACGAGCAGTACGTC.

The rearrangement uses TRBV19 and TRBJ1-4; D remains unclear. Trimming shortened V by 5 bases and J by 4 bases, and 14 bases separated the two germline ends. Germline assignment: CDR1 LNHDA and CDR2 SQIVND (reference sequence). The CDR3 consists of 15 residues. The CDR3 loop reads CASSVNSDYNEKLFF. In DNA, the CDR3 is TGTGCCAGTAGTGTTAACAGTGACTATAATGAAAAACTGTTTTTT.

DNA of the CDR3: TGTGCCAGCATGCTGACAGGGGGATATGGCTACACCTTC. This encodes CASMLTGGYGYTF. The chain carries TRBV5-4 and TRBJ1-2, with 9 bases matching TRBD1. Germline trimming cut 6 bases from V and 5 bases from J; bases unmatched to any gene: 5. This CDR3 is 13 amino acids long. Germline V gene sequence: CDR1 SGHNT, CDR2 YYREEE (reference sequence).

This chain uses TRBV7-2 with TRBJ1-6; 9 bases are shared with TRBD1. Germline-derived CDR1 and CDR2 are SGHTA and FQGNSA. The CDR3 runs 15 residues. V lost 2 bases, J lost 10 bases, and 6 bases stayed unmatched. CDR3 coding DNA: TGTGCCAGCAGCTTATCCGGGACAGGGTTGTCACCCCTCCACTTT. Amino acids: CASSLSGTGLSPLHF.